This T cell receptor beta chain was recorded in a study of molecular identifiers for immune sequencing clone quantification. Study background: In the replicates, RNA derived from approximately 20,000 or 100,000 naive CD8 cells was divided into five parts, and four were sequenced. The study, taken as a whole, reports: Highly expanded clones may be undercounted when identical TCR molecules share barcodes.

On this clonotype: Its matching antigen is unknown.

A CD8+CD4-CCR7+CD45RA+ phenotype served as the sorting definition for naive CD8 T cells. The germline V gene has CDR1 ENHRY and CDR2 SYGVKD. This CDR3 contains 16 residues. Trimming pared 0 bases from V and 2 bases from J, leaving 13 bases between. TCRdb used MiXCR to reprocess the PCR reads, holding one entry per CDR3 protein. The table shows more than 450,000 distinct CDR3 sequences, with 25% occurring only once. The chain links TRBV10-3 to TRBJ2-5; D is possibly TRBD1 (5 bases). The receptor was derived from a human donor in good health. Some libraries in this study had Jurkat cell RNA spiked in. Sequencing was performed on naive CD8+ T cells from blood, with Jurkat cell RNA spiked in. Subset noted: FACS-sorted CD8+CD4-CCR7+CD45RA+ naive T cells. CDR3 DNA: TGTGCCATCAGTGAGTCCCCGATTAGGGGTCAAGAGACCCAGTACTTC. Its translation is CAISESPIRGQETQYF.